The clone carrying this T cell receptor beta chain has only a few counts. Other nucleotide sequences from this sample produce the same CDR3. This specimen belongs to a study of blood T cell repertoires in COVID-19. Study-level information: There were acute and convalescent COVID-19 samples, and they came from the United States, Italy and Spain. Nucleic acid was either cDNA or gDNA, and it came from T cells, B-cell-depleted T cells, or PBMCs.

In the authors' workflow: Counts of nucleated cells, estimated from reference gene primer amplification, were obtained. Libraries were prepared by immunoSEQ multiplex PCR; TCRdb keeps only in-frame clonotypes and omits some of them. D and trimming come from the DNA, and the V and J calls and clone size come from that table. The sample contains about 200,000 clones, around nine tenths of which appear only once. The CDR3 spans 15 residues. Germline V gene sequence: CDR1 MDHEN, CDR2 SYDVKM. Trimming cost V 5 bases and J 0 bases, with 10 bases left between them. This TCR derives from a man between 60 and 75 years old with acute or convalescent COVID-19. Sequencing used peripheral blood. This sequence joins TRBV28 and TRBJ2-2, with TRBD1 as a possible D gene (6 bases). The DNA of the CDR3 is TGTGCCAGCAGTCTCGGGACAACGAACACCGGGGAGCTGTTTTTT. Its protein product is CASSLGTTNTGELFF.